The rows below give T cell receptor beta chains drawn from one sample of a study of blood T cells in healthy people across ages. MiXCR was run by TCRdb on the 5' RACE reads, yielding one entry per CDR3 protein. The table includes about 760,000 distinct CDR3 sequences, approximately 53% detected once. Material for sequencing was blood. The receptors originated from a man aged 40-49 years in good health. Both conserved end residues are part of each CDR3. The D gene is left open where the match is weak. Rows may omit the clone size; those that give it use once, few, many or a size class.

>TRBV27|.|.|TRBJ1-4
CASSPRMAANEKLFF
TGTGCCAGCAGTCCGCGGATGGCGGCTAATGAAAAACTGTTTTTT
>TRBV5-5|.|.|TRBJ1-2
CASSLIGEVSYGYTF
TGTGCCAGCAGCTTGATTGGGGAGGTGAGCTATGGCTACACCTTC
>TRBV7-2|.|TRBD2|TRBJ2-1
CASSLAEIPQFF
TGTGCCAGCAGCCTAGCGGAGATACCCCAGTTCTTC
>TRBV25-1|.|TRBD1|TRBJ2-7
CASRETGGLYEQYF
TGTGCCAGCAGAGAGACAGGGGGACTCTACGAGCAGTACTTC
>TRBV7-2|.|.|TRBJ1-5
CASSNSAYQPQHF
TGTGCCAGCAGCAACAGTGCTTATCAGCCCCAGCATTTT
>TRBV20-1|.|.|TRBJ2-1
CSATSRRGRDNEQFF
TGCAGTGCTACCTCGCGAAGGGGACGGGACAATGAGCAGTTCTTC
>TRBV7-2|.|.|TRBJ2-7
CASSLVGGQVGSFFYEQYF
TGTGCCAGCAGCTTAGTGGGAGGACAGGTCGGGAGTTTTTTCTACGAGCAGTACTTC
>TRBV6-2/TRBV6-3|.|.|TRBJ2-4
CASIGESDIQYF
TGTGCCAGCATCGGGGAATCGGACATTCAGTACTTC
>TRBV28|few|.|TRBJ2-7
CASSPGHSGSYEQYF
TGTGCCAGCAGCCCTGGACACTCAGGCTCCTACGAGCAGTACTTC
>TRBV2|few|.|TRBJ2-3
CASNVLAGDTQYF
TGTGCCAGCAATGTACTAGCAGGAGATACGCAGTATTTT
>TRBV6-1|.|.|TRBJ1-2
CAILRPMDSYGYTF
TGTGCCATCCTAAGGCCAATGGACAGCTATGGCTACACCTTC
>TRBV6-6|.|TRBD1|TRBJ2-2
CASSRTGGPTGELFF
TGTGCCAGCAGTCGGACAGGGGGACCCACCGGGGAGCTGTTTTTT
>TRBV4-3|.|.|TRBJ2-5
CASGQEAFRETQYF
TGCGCCAGCGGCCAAGAAGCATTCCGGGAGACCCAGTACTTC
>TRBV6-6|.|.|TRBJ1-2
CASSSTGRYGYTF
TGTGCCAGCAGTAGTACAGGGAGGTATGGCTACACCTTC
>TRBV29-1|once|.|TRBJ2-1
CSVEEEPRVSYNEQFF
TGCAGCGTTGAAGAGGAGCCCAGGGTATCCTACAATGAGCAGTTCTTC
>TRBV2|.|TRBD2|TRBJ2-3
CATARAGGGDTQYF
TGTGCCACCGCTCGGGCGGGAGGCGGGGATACGCAGTATTTT
>TRBV28|.|.|TRBJ2-7
CASSFPAPYEQYF
TGTGCCAGCAGTTTCCCGGCTCCCTACGAGCAGTACTTC
>TRBV6-5|.|.|TRBJ2-5
CASSQLGNEQYF
TGTGCCAGCAGCCAGCTAGGCAATGAGCAGTACTTC
>TRBV7-9|.|.|TRBJ1-1
CASSLDSSNTEAFF
TGTGCCAGCAGCTTAGATAGTAGTAACACTGAAGCTTTCTTT
>TRBV5-1|few|.|TRBJ2-3
CASSLGGFGRTDTQYF
TGCGCCAGCAGCTTAGGTGGGTTCGGGCGCACAGATACGCAGTATTTT
>TRBV12-3/TRBV12-4|few|TRBD2|TRBJ2-3
CASSPLAGLGTDTQYF
TGTGCCAGCAGTCCCTTAGCGGGCCTTGGTACAGATACGCAGTATTTT
>TRBV12-3/TRBV12-4|few|TRBD1|TRBJ1-4
CASSSGQAATNEKLFF
TGTGCCAGCAGTTCCGGACAGGCGGCAACTAATGAAAAACTGTTTTTT
>TRBV20-1|.|.|TRBJ2-5
CSAMPQWGFDQETQYF
TGCAGTGCCATGCCGCAATGGGGTTTTGACCAAGAGACCCAGTACTTC
>TRBV7-9|.|.|TRBJ2-6
CASSLWGMEGTGANVLTF
TGTGCCAGCAGCTTATGGGGAATGGAAGGGACTGGGGCCAACGTCCTGACTTTC
>TRBV7-2|many|TRBD1|TRBJ2-7
CASSLIVGQGTEQYF
TGTGCCAGCAGCTTAATTGTGGGACAGGGGACCGAGCAGTACTTC
>TRBV9|few|TRBD2|TRBJ2-3
CASSVASGVDTQYF
TGTGCCAGCAGCGTAGCTAGCGGGGTCGATACGCAGTATTTT
>TRBV6-5|.|.|TRBJ2-5
CASSYSRWVGETQYF
TGTGCCAGCAGTTACTCGAGATGGGTAGGGGAGACCCAGTACTTC
>TRBV5-1|.|TRBD2|TRBJ2-3
CASSWGSGTRGDTQYF
TGCGCCAGCAGCTGGGGGAGCGGGACCCGGGGAGATACGCAGTATTTT
>TRBV7-8|.|.|TRBJ2-6
CASGTGANVLTF
TGTGCCAGCGGAACTGGGGCCAACGTCCTGACTTTC
>TRBV24-1|.|TRBD2|TRBJ2-3
CATSDLEAGVMNTQYF
TGTGCCACCAGTGATTTGGAAGCGGGGGTAATGAATACGCAGTATTTT
>TRBV20-1|.|.|TRBJ2-4
CSATRVGSADIQYF
TGCAGTGCGACCAGGGTAGGGAGTGCGGACATTCAGTACTTC
>TRBV5-1|few|TRBD2|TRBJ2-5
CASSRRAGGDGETQYF
TGCGCCAGCAGTAGACGAGCGGGGGGCGATGGAGAGACCCAGTACTTC
>TRBV4-3|.|.|TRBJ2-7
CASSQAVPFPESYEQYF
TGCGCCAGCAGCCAAGCCGTCCCCTTTCCCGAGTCATACGAGCAGTACTTC
>TRBV7-2|once|.|TRBJ2-2
CASSFGTGWAGELFF
TGTGCCAGCAGCTTCGGCACAGGGTGGGCCGGGGAGCTGTTTTTT
>TRBV7-2|few|.|TRBJ2-7
CASSLEWGSSYEQYF
TGTGCCAGCAGCTTGGAATGGGGGAGCTCCTACGAGCAGTACTTC
>TRBV6-2/TRBV6-3|.|TRBD1|TRBJ2-2
CANTIRQGDTGELFF
TGTGCCAACACCATAAGACAGGGGGACACCGGGGAGCTGTTTTTT
>TRBV20-1|once|TRBD1|TRBJ2-3
CSARVLPRTGSSTDTQYF
TGCAGTGCTAGGGTCCTCCCAAGGACAGGATCTAGCACAGATACGCAGTATTTT
>TRBV11-2|.|TRBD2|TRBJ2-4
CASSFSGRGPKNIQYF
TGTGCCAGCAGCTTCTCGGGGAGGGGTCCCAAAAACATTCAGTACTTC
>TRBV24-1|.|TRBD2|TRBJ2-5
CATSDLSSSGRSETQYF
TGTGCCACCAGTGATTTGTCGTCTAGCGGGAGGTCAGAGACCCAGTACTTC